This TCR beta chain was identified in a study of shared clonotypes between healthy human individuals. Overall study findings and caveats: Shared clonotypes across all four donors exceeded non-shared ones in generation probability. A handful of donors held about 4.6% of naive CD4 clonotypes in common.

Method: immunoSEQ multiplex PCR; TCRdb's copy keeps in-frame clones and lacks some. The data show under 300,000 clones, just over 65% seen once. A word on this clone: What it binds is not known.

The V end lost 3 bases, the J end lost 3 bases, and 14 bases lay between the germline ends. CDR1 SEHNR and CDR2 FQNEAQ come from the germline V gene (reference sequence). The CDR3 spans 15 residues. The sequencing input was memory CD4+ T cells sorted from blood. The subset denotes: CD45RA-negative fraction. The sequence derives from a man aged 25-45 years in good health. The chain combines TRBV7-9 with TRBJ2-5; D is unresolved. The CDR3 here is CASSFGRLVEETQYF. The CDR3 nucleotides read TGTGCCAGCAGCTTTGGTCGCCTTGTGGAAGAGACCCAGTACTTC. Complete variable domain (other parts from reference TRBV7-9 and TRBJ2-5): DTGVSQNPRHKITKRGQNVTFRCDPISEHNRLYWYRQTLGQGPEFLTYFQNEAQLEKSRLLSDRFSAERPKGSFSTLEIQRTEQGDSAMYLCASSFGRLVEETQYFGPGTRLLVL.